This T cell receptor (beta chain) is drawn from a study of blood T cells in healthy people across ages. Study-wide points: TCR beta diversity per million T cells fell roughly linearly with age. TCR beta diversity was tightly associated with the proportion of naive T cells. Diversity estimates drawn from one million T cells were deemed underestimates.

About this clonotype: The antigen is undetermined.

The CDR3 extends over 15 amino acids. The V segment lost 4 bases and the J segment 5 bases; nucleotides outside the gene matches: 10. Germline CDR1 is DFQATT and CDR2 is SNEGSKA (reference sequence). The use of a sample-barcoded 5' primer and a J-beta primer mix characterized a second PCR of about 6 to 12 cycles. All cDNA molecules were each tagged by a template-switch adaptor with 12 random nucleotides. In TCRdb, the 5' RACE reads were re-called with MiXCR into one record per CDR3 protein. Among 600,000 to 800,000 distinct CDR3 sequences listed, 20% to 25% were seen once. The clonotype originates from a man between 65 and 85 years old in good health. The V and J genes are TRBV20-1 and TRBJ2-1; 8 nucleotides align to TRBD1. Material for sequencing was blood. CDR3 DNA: TGCAGTGCTATATACGGCCAGGGGGCCAACAATGAGCAGTTCTTC. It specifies CSAIYGQGANNEQFF.